This T cell receptor beta chain was sequenced for a study of tumor-infiltrating lymphocytes in localized non-small cell lung cancer (dated by TCRdb to 2020 to 2023). Regarding the study in general: Several histologies were represented in the cohort, which also included both smokers and never-smokers as well as patients whose samples were collected after neoadjuvant chemotherapy. Each patient contributed resected tumor tissue and uninvolved lung tissue from the same patient, described as non-adjacent to the tumor. Flow cytometry, multiplex immunofluorescence, RNA-seq, exome sequencing and proteomics were applied to the same patients as TCR sequencing, which was one of several integrated assays. For around 57 patients, immunoSEQ T-cell fraction was compared between paired tumor and uninvolved lung. In total, the ICON cohort was made up of about 150 surgical patients who had localized non-small cell lung cancer and whose tumors were resected.

The full study reports these points: Higher T cell infiltration in tumors than in uninvolved lung tissue was supported by TCRbeta sequencing, consistent with immunofluorescence CD3 counts. Assay coverage varied across patients depending on available tissue quantity, so only a subset of the cohort had TCR sequencing. Because different assays used different pieces of the same tissue, technical variation could not be distinguished from intratumor heterogeneity. TCR-derived T-cell fraction did not differ between the flow cytometry-defined immunotypes IM1 (good prognosis) and IM2 (poor prognosis).

Note on this clone: There is no known antigen for this receptor. Nothing much larger sits one base from this clone, and base qualities are not available.

The T-cell fraction in tumor and uninvolved lung tissue was provided by TCR sequencing with the immunoSEQ assay. In the source study's methods: For survival analysis, patients were divided into high (upper tertile) and low (lower two tertiles) T-cell fraction groups, which were compared by log-rank test. A signed-rank test was used to test differences in T-cell fraction between paired tumor and uninvolved lung samples. In TCRdb, the immuneACCESS table is reduced to in-frame sequences with V and J assigned. These tables do not hold every clone; where another copy was compared, an unresolved V gene accounts for under half, and the others remain unexplained. V and J calls and clone size are copied from that table; D and trimming were computed from the DNA. The sample table holds roughly 13,000 clones, of which 80% to 85% were seen once. The top ten clonotypes cover 12% of the sample. The CDR3 runs 13 amino acids, cysteine and phenylalanine included. Only CDR3 DNA is held: 39 bases, read in frame from base 1. Deletion took 5 bases off V and 4 bases off J, with a span of 11 bases between the germline ends. CDR1 MNHNY and CDR2 SVGAGI were looked up in the germline V gene (reference sequence).

Patient enrollment in ICON started in the first half of 2016, and the final patient was enrolled in late 2018. Fresh tumor and matched uninvolved tissue for in-depth immune analyses, including TCR sequencing, were collected from a subcohort of some 69 patients. DNA isolated from bulk tissue, without cell sorting, was used for TCR sequencing. Sequencing used uninvolved lung tissue not adjacent to the tumor. The clonotype was recovered from a human donor with non-small cell lung cancer. The chain is encoded by TRBV6-6 joined to TRBJ1-2; the D gene cannot be named for sure. The nucleotide sequence is TGTGCCAGCAGTCCCCGGCCAGGCTATGGCTACACCTTC. It codes for CASSPRPGYGYTF.